The 10 T cell receptor beta chains reported below all come from one sample, sequenced in a study of cytotoxic CD8 clonotypes in ibrutinib-treated CLL. Only in-frame clones appear in the TCRdb table, and some are missing; sequencing was by immunoSEQ multiplex PCR. The repertoire consists of about 130,000 clones, with roughly 88% occurring once and the leading ten covering approximately 2%. The material sequenced was PBMCs, taken after 24 months of ibrutinib treatment. The receptor source for this set is a human donor with chronic lymphocytic leukemia.

CDR3 bases: TGTGCCAGCAGACCGGGACAGGGATTCTCTAACTATGGCTACACCTTC. Translation gives CASRPGQGFSNYGYTF. The rearrangement links TRBV5-4 to TRBJ1-2; 9 bases agree with TRBD1. CDR3 length: 16 amino acids. V lost 5 bases to trimming and J lost 0 bases; unmatched junction nucleotides: 8. Germline CDR1 SGHNT, CDR2 YYREEE (reference sequence).

The V call is TRBV28, the J call TRBJ1-1; a possible D gene is TRBD1 (5 bases). Germline V gene data show CDR1 as MDHEN and CDR2 as SYDVKM. V lost 2 bases and J lost 4, with 14 bases in between. This CDR3 spans 15 amino acids. This chain's CDR3 is CASSLPGGGITEAFF. The DNA for the CDR3 is TGTGCCAGCAGTTTACCCGGCGGGGGGATCACTGAAGCTTTCTTT.

The rearrangement uses TRBV11-1 and TRBJ2-3; D call uncertain. The CDR3 extends over 15 amino acids. V lost 5 bases and J lost 6, with 18 bases in between. Germline V gene lookup returns CDR1 SGHAT and CDR2 FQDESV (reference sequence). The CDR3 DNA follows: TGTGCCAGCAGCCACCCCGGTTCACGTCCTGATACGCAGTATTTT. Protein product: CASSHPGSRPDTQYF. The full variable domain, its missing parts supplied by reference TRBV11-1 and TRBJ2-3, is EAEVAQSPRYKITEKSQAVAFWCDPISGHATLYWYRQILGQGPELLVQFQDESVVDDSQLPKDRFSAERLKGVDSTLKIQPAELGDSAMYLCASSHPGSRPDTQYFGPGTRLTVL.

The CDR3 DNA sequence: TGTGCCAGCAGCCCCACGACAGGTTTGGGTAATGAGCAGTTCTTC. Translated, it gives CASSPTTGLGNEQFF. The V and J genes are TRBV7-8 and TRBJ2-1, with D possibly TRBD1 on 6 matching bases. The V gene's germline CDR1 is SGHVS and CDR2 FQNEAQ. Trimming pared 5 bases from V and 7 bases from J, leaving 18 bases between. The CDR3 has 15 residues.

This clone was counted a few times. J is TRBJ2-1 and V is TRBV4-1; 9 nucleotides align to TRBD2. The CDR3 sequence is 17 residues long. J gave up 6 bases and V 5 bases, and 14 bases lay outside the gene matches. Germline V lookup: CDR1 MGHRA, CDR2 YSYEKL. CDR3 DNA: TGCGCCAGCAGCGAAAGTGCCAGGGCGGGAGGGGGCAATGAGCAGTTCTTC. This codes for CASSESARAGGGNEQFF.

This rearrangement joins TRBV6-6 to TRBJ1-1, with TRBD1 matching over 7 bases. The length of the CDR3 is 13 residues. Trimming cost V 2 bases and J 8 bases; bases outside gene matches: 5. Germline V CDR1 and CDR2: MNHNY, SVGAGI (reference sequence). The CDR3 region has the DNA TGTGCCAGCAGTTACACTCCGACAGGGGAAGCTTTCTTT. It encodes CASSYTPTGEAFF.

The chain combines TRBV10-2 with TRBJ2-7, with 8 bases that match TRBD2. The CDR3 consists of 13 residues. The V and J ends lost 2 bases and 9 bases, in that order; junction bases with no gene match: 6. Germline values: CDR1 WSHSY, CDR2 SAAADI. The DNA for the CDR3 is TGCGCCAGCAGTGAGCCCAACGGGAGGGGGCAGTACTTC. Translation gives CASSEPNGRGQYF.

The V gene is TRBV6-6, the J gene TRBJ1-2; 7 bases are shared with TRBD1. This CDR3 has 14 amino acids. Germline V gives CDR1 MNHNY, CDR2 SVGAGI (reference sequence). Germline trimming cut 6 bases from V and 4 bases from J; bases unmatched to any gene: 8. CDR3 nucleotides: TGTGCCAGCAGGATAATGGGACAGCCCTATGGCTACACCTTC. It encodes CASRIMGQPYGYTF.

This clone has only one observation. The chain couples TRBV27 to TRBJ2-1; 7 nucleotides align to TRBD2. Germline CDR1 is MNHEY and CDR2 is SMNVEV (reference sequence). The V and J ends lost 4 bases and 3 bases, in that order; junction bases with no gene match: 9. This CDR3 spans 16 amino acids. As DNA, the CDR3 is TGTGCCAGCAGTTCTCTTATGGCTAGCGGCTACAATGAGCAGTTCTTC. Protein: CASSSLMASGYNEQFF.

This chain links TRBV28 with TRBJ2-2; 7 bases agree with TRBD1. Trimming cost V 6 bases and J 8 bases; bases outside gene matches: 6. CDR3 size: 13 residues. Germline CDR1 is MDHEN and CDR2 is SYDVKM. The CDR3 is CASRPQGRGELFF. The CDR3 coding sequence is TGTGCCAGCAGGCCACAGGGGCGGGGGGAGCTGTTTTTT.